Presented here are 20 T cell receptor beta chains from one specimen sequenced in a study of blood T cell repertoires in COVID-19. TCRdb's copy holds only in-frame clones and misses some; the assay was immunoSEQ multiplex PCR. The table lists 150,000 to 200,000 clones, around 80% of them singletons. The sequenced material came from peripheral blood. Receptors were obtained from a human donor with acute or convalescent COVID-19. The donor label of this sample is uncertain.

This clone was detected once. This chain uses TRBV10-3 with TRBJ1-2, with 7 positions matching TRBD1. There are 15 residues in the CDR3. V shed 7 bases and J 0 bases; nucleotides not matched to a gene: 8. Germline values: CDR1 ENHRY, CDR2 SYGVKD. CDR3 nucleotide sequence: TGTGCCATCAACCTAAGGGACAGAGCTAACTATGGCTACACCTTC. It is translated as CAINLRDRANYGYTF.

The gene calls are TRBV3-1 (or the pseudogene TRBV3-2) and TRBJ2-7; no clear D. The CDR3 contains 12 residues. The V end was cut by 0 bases, the J end by 4 bases, with 4 bases between. From germline, CDR1 is LGHDT and CDR2 YNNKEL (reference sequence). The CDR3 DNA is TGTGCCAGCAGCCAAGACTTTTACGAGCAGTACTTC. This translates into CASSQDFYEQYF.

The CDR3 reads CASSLGAGYTF. DNA for the CDR3: TGTGCCAGCAGTTTGGGGGCTGGCTACACCTTC. The rearrangement uses TRBV12-3 or TRBV12-4 and TRBJ1-2; maybe TRBD1 (6 bases). The V end was cut by 3 bases, the J end by 7 bases, with 6 bases between. This CDR3 has 11 amino acids.

The rearrangement joins TRBV28 to TRBJ2-1; TRBD1 aligns across 11 bases. J gave up 9 bases and V 4 bases, and 8 bases lay outside the gene matches. This CDR3 is 15 amino acids long. Germline V gives CDR1 MDHEN, CDR2 SYDVKM. The CDR3 bases are TGTGCCAGCAGTTCCCGGACAGGGGGCAGGATTGAGCAGTTCTTC. It yields the protein CASSSRTGGRIEQFF.

CDR3 protein: CASSLVPGILYGYTF. Written as DNA, the CDR3 is TGTGCCAGCAGCTTAGTCCCAGGGATCTTATATGGCTACACCTTC. V usage is TRBV7-2 and J usage is TRBJ1-2, with D possibly TRBD1 on 5 matching bases. This CDR3 is built from 15 residues. Germline loops: CDR1 SGHTA, CDR2 FQGNSA. V lost 1 base, J lost 5 bases, and 14 bases lay in between.

This clone was recorded a few times. The chain has TRBV30 and TRBJ2-1, with 7 positions matching TRBD2. The germline gives CDR1 GTSNPN, CDR2 SVGIG (reference sequence). This CDR3 region has 14 residues. J gave up 4 bases and V 0 bases, and 3 bases lay outside the gene matches. The CDR3 is CAWSVLSGYNEQFF. In DNA, the CDR3 is TGTGCCTGGAGTGTCCTTAGCGGGTACAATGAGCAGTTCTTC.

This clone was counted a few times. The V gene is TRBV7-2, the J gene TRBJ2-2, with TRBD2 matching over 8 bases. Per the germline V gene, CDR1 is SGHTA and CDR2 is FQGNSA. The CDR3 runs to 17 residues. The V and J ends lost 5 bases and 2 bases, in that order; junction bases with no gene match: 10. The CDR3 nucleotides read TGTGCCAGCAGCCTACGATCTAGCGGGCTTAACACCGGGGAGCTGTTTTTT. It codes for CASSLRSSGLNTGELFF. The variable domain in full, completed from reference TRBV7-2 and TRBJ2-2, reads GAGVSQSPSNKVTEKGKDVELRCDPISGHTALYWYRQSLGQGLEFLIYFQGNSAPDKSGLPSDRFSAERTGGSVSTLTIQRTQQEDSAVYLCASSLRSSGLNTGELFFGEGSRLTVL.

The rearrangement links TRBV19 to TRBJ1-1; no clear D. The germline CDR1 and CDR2 sequences are LNHDA and SQIVND (reference sequence). The CDR3 has 15 residues. With 5 bases removed from V and 7 bases from J, the gap between germline ends came to 20 bases. The CDR3 region has the DNA TGTGCCAGTAGTTCCACGAGGGTGGGCGCGAGTGAAGCTTTCTTT. Translating gives CASSSTRVGASEAFF.

This chain links TRBV5-4 with TRBJ2-1; D gene uncertain. CDR3 length: 15 amino acids. Germline V gene data show CDR1 as SGHNT and CDR2 as YYREEE (reference sequence). Trimming removed 3 bases from V and 5 bases from J, with 15 bases in between. The CDR3 bases are TGTGCCAGCAGCTCGGCCGGCGGAGCCCACAATGAGCAGTTCTTC. This codes for CASSSAGGAHNEQFF.

This chain links TRBV15 with TRBJ2-7; 7 bases map to TRBD1. The CDR3 spans 15 residues. J gave up 7 bases and V 0 bases, and 9 bases lay outside the gene matches. CDR1 and CDR2 (germline): LNHNV, YYDKDF (reference sequence). This CDR3 reads CATSRDPGQIEEQYF. CDR3 coding DNA: TGTGCCACCAGCAGAGATCCGGGACAGATAGAAGAGCAGTACTTC.

This clone was seen just once. The V and J genes are TRBV7-3 and TRBJ1-1; perhaps TRBD1 as D (5 bases). Germline V gene data show CDR1 as SGHTA and CDR2 as FQGTGA. This CDR3 contains 13 residues. Trimming took off 4 bases at V and 7 bases at J, with 13 bases between the two ends. Written as DNA, the CDR3 is TGTGCCAGCAGCTCGGGACCGGGAGTTGAAGCTTTCTTT. Protein sequence: CASSSGPGVEAFF.

The V call is TRBV3-1 (or the pseudogene TRBV3-2), the J call TRBJ2-2; 8 positions agree with TRBD1. The V gene's germline CDR1 is LGHDT and CDR2 YNNKEL (reference sequence). This CDR3 spans 16 amino acids. Trimming removed 6 bases from V and 3 bases from J; junction bases left unmatched: 9. DNA for the CDR3: TGTGCCAGCAGACCCGGACAGGGTGGGGACACCGGGGAGCTGTTTTTT. Protein: CASRPGQGGDTGELFF.

Details on this clone: The sample contains more than one DNA sequence encoding this CDR3. The V and J genes are TRBV4-1 and TRBJ2-7; 10 bases align to TRBD2. The junction had 3 bases not matched to a gene; V was cut back by 5 bases and J by 2 bases. CDR1 and CDR2 (germline): MGHRA, YSYEKL. The CDR3 spans 14 residues. The CDR3 protein is CASSGLAETYEQYF. The CDR3 coding sequence is TGCGCCAGCAGCGGACTAGCGGAGACCTACGAGCAGTACTTC.

The chain recombines TRBV11-2 with TRBJ2-1; 7 positions agree with TRBD2. Germline loops: CDR1 SGHAT, CDR2 FQNNGV. CDR3 length equals 13 residues. Trimming cost V 5 bases and J 6 bases; bases outside gene matches: 4. CDR3 sequence: CASSPTSSNEQFF. The CDR3 DNA is TGTGCCAGCAGCCCGACTAGCAGCAATGAGCAGTTCTTC.

The V call is TRBV9, the J call TRBJ2-7, with no clear D. Per germline, CDR1 SGDLS and CDR2 YYNGEE. V gave up 6 bases and J gave up 6 bases, with 10 bases separating them. This CDR3 is built from 11 residues. The DNA for the CDR3 is TGTGCCAGCACTAGTTCGGTCGAGCAGTACTTC. Translated, it gives CASTSSVEQYF. The full variable domain, with the rest looked up from reference TRBV9 and TRBJ2-7, is DSGVTQTPKHLITATGQRVTLRCSPRSGDLSVYWYQQSLDQGLQFLIQYYNGEERAKGNILERFSAQQFPDLHSELNLSSLELGDSALYFCASTSSVEQYFGPGTRLTVT.

The chain has TRBV27 and TRBJ2-2; 9 nucleotides align to TRBD1. The V gene end was trimmed by 4 bases and the J gene end by 2 bases; junction bases not matched to a gene: 5. The CDR3 is 16 amino acids. Germline V gene sequence: CDR1 MNHEY, CDR2 SMNVEV (reference sequence). The CDR3: CASSSWTGANTGELFF. CDR3 bases: TGTGCCAGCAGTTCATGGACAGGGGCCAACACCGGGGAGCTGTTTTTT.

The chain carries TRBV29-1 and TRBJ2-5; a possible D gene is TRBD2 (6 bases). The CDR3 contains 14 residues. V dropped 4 bases and J dropped 5 bases, with 17 bases sitting between them. CDR1 SQVTM and CDR2 ANQGSEA come from the germline V gene. The CDR3 sequence is CSVANLERVETQYF. CDR3 DNA: TGCAGCGTTGCTAATCTCGAGCGGGTGGAGACCCAGTACTTC. Full variable domain (remainder filled in from reference TRBV29-1 and TRBJ2-5): SAVISQKPSRDICQRGTSLTIQCQVDSQVTMMFWYRQQPGQSLTLIATANQGSEATYESGFVIDKFPISRPNLTFSTLTVSNMSPEDSSIYLCSVANLERVETQYFGPGTRLLVL.

V gene TRBV4-3 combines with J gene TRBJ2-5; TRBD1 agrees at 7 bases. This CDR3 has 15 amino acids. CDR1 is LGHNA, CDR2 YSLEER, per germline. J gave up 1 base and V 0 bases, and 2 bases lay outside the gene matches. The CDR3 DNA follows: TGCGCCAGCAGCCAAGATGCAGGGGGCCAAGAGACCCAGTACTTC. Amino acid sequence: CASSQDAGGQETQYF.

This chain links TRBV9 with TRBJ2-5; TRBD2 matches at 11 bases. CDR3 size: 15 residues. V gave up 4 bases and J gave up 4 bases; unmatched junction bases: 6. Germline V gene sequence: CDR1 SGDLS, CDR2 YYNGEE. CDR3 protein: CASSPTGLAVETQYF. In DNA form, the CDR3 reads TGTGCCAGCAGCCCAACGGGACTAGCGGTAGAGACCCAGTACTTC.

This rearrangement joins TRBV18 to TRBJ2-7, with 12 nucleotides matching TRBD2. Trimming cost V 3 bases and J 4 bases; bases outside gene matches: 7. Per germline, CDR1 KGHSH and CDR2 LQKENI. The CDR3 spans 16 residues. The CDR3 region is CASSPSRLAGVYEQYF. DNA of the CDR3: TGTGCCAGCTCACCCTCCAGACTAGCGGGAGTATACGAGCAGTACTTC.